This T cell receptor (beta chain) was identified in a study of T cell repertoires in cytomegalovirus infection. A remark on this clonotype: Its target is unknown.

V gave up 5 bases and J gave up 1 base; unmatched junction bases: 7. The CDR3 is 16 amino acids. Per the germline V gene, CDR1 is MNHNS and CDR2 is SASEGT. TCRdb processed the reads anew with MiXCR; each CDR3 protein has one entry. The sample has a few hundred thousand distinct CDR3 sequences, roughly 43% seen once. The receptor's source is a human donor in good health (CMV status not recorded). Some clones in this sample may be carry-over from other donors' samples. The V and J genes are TRBV6-1 and TRBJ2-5; 10 nucleotides line up with TRBD1. The sequenced sample was cultured PBMCs, obtained from culture after CMV antigen stimulation. CDR3 nucleotides: TGTGCCAGCAGTCCCCCCGGGACAGGGGCCCAAGAGACCCAGTACTTC. This sequence encodes CASSPPGTGAQETQYF.